This T cell receptor (beta chain) was recorded in a study of cytomegalovirus exposure and HLA in healthy donors. Study results and limitations: Most sequenced TCRs were rare (though some public TCRs occurred in many donors). Subsequent analysis showed first-cohort TCR clusters tending to co-occur in some 120 validation repertoires. A few CMV-associated chains proved CMV antigen-specific in vitro.

This clone is a singleton in its sample. The antigen is undetermined. This table comes from immunoSEQ multiplex PCR, and its TCRdb copy is limited to in-frame clones, with some not included. Here the sample spans approximately 170,000 clones, approximately 81% being singletons. The clonotype originates from a man aged 18 to 30 in good health and CMV-seropositive. The source material was PBMCs.

CDR3 sequence reads: CASSSVENTEAFF. DNA for the CDR3: TGTGCCAGCAGTAGTGTAGAGAACACTGAAGCTTTCTTT. The chain has TRBV6-6 and TRBJ1-1; D unclear. This CDR3 is 13 amino acids long. Germline V gene sequence: CDR1 MNHNY, CDR2 SVGAGI (reference sequence). Trimming took 5 bases from V and 1 from J, leaving 8 bases between them.